Included here is one T cell receptor beta chain sequence, with context. This sample was taken from a study of shared clonotypes between healthy human individuals. Deep was the level at which the assay was run. Using immunoSEQ multiplex PCR, the repertoire was profiled, and TCRdb retains in-frame clones only, with some absent. The sample yields some 1,900,000 clones, 85% to 95% seen once. Selected positively for CCR7 and CD45RO-negative, naive CD8 cells excluded terminally differentiated effector memory CD45RA+ cells. The CDR3 has 15 amino acids. The germline gives CDR1 MGHRA, CDR2 YSYEKL. Unmatched junction bases numbered 3, after V lost 3 bases and J lost 2 bases.

Material: naive CD8+ T cells sorted from blood. The J gene is TRBJ2-1, the V gene TRBV4-1; 8 bases are shared with TRBD2. This clonotype was obtained from a man aged 18 to 30 in good health. The CDR3 DNA reads TGCGCCAGCAGCCAGTTTAGCGGGGCCTACAATGAGCAGTTCTTC. This encodes CASSQFSGAYNEQFF.